This TCR beta chain was identified in a study of blood T cells in healthy people across ages. Study-level results: One million T cells yielded diversity estimates that were considered underestimates.

Note on this clonotype: Its antigen remains unknown.

The length of the CDR3 is 16 residues. From germline, CDR1 is LNHNV and CDR2 YYDKDF (reference sequence). Primed by a sample-barcoded 5' primer and a J-beta primer mix, a second PCR proceeded for about 6 to 12 cycles. A minimum of 2.5 million CDR3-containing paired-end reads was obtained for each sample. TCRdb analysed the 5' RACE reads with MiXCR anew, one entry per CDR3 protein. The table includes about 640,000 distinct CDR3 sequences, roughly three fifths detected once. The source material was blood. The V gene is TRBV15, the J gene TRBJ2-7; 8 nucleotides line up with TRBD2. The DNA end is a closer match to TRBJ2-5, so the J assignment may be wrong. The sequence was collected from a man between 60 and 75 years old in good health. CDR3 in DNA: TGTGCCACCAGCAGAGATCTAACTAGCGGACAAGAGACCCAGTACTTC. The encoded protein is CATSRDLTSGQETQYF.